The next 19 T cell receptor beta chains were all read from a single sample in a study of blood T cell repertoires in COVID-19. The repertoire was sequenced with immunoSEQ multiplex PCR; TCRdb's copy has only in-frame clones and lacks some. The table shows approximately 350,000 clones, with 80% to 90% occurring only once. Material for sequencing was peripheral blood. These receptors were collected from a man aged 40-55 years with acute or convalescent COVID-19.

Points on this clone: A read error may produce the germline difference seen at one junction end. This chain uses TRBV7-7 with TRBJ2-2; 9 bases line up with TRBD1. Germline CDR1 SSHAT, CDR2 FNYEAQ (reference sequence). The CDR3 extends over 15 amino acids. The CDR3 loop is CASSSDRGDTGELFF. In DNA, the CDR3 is TGTGCTAGCAGCTCCGACAGGGGGGACACCGGGGAGCTGTTTTTT.

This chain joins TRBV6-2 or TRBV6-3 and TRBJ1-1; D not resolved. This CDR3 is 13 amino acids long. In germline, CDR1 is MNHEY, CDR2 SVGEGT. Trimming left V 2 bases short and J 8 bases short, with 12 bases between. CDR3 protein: CASSYGQVVEAFF. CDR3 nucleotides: TGTGCCAGCAGTTACGGGCAGGTGGTCGAAGCTTTCTTT.

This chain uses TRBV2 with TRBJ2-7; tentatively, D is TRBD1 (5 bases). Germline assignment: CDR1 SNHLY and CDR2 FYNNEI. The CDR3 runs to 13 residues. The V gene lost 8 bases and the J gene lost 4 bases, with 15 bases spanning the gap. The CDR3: CASFDSEKYEQYF. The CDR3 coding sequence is TGTGCCAGCTTCGACAGTGAAAAATACGAGCAGTACTTC.

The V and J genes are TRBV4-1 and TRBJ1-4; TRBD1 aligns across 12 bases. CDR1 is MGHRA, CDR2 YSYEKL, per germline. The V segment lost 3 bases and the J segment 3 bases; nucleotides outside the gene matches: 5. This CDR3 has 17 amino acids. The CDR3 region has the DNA TGCGCCAGCAGCCAGGGACAGGGGGCTGTGGCTAATGAAAAACTGTTTTTT. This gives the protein CASSQGQGAVANEKLFF.

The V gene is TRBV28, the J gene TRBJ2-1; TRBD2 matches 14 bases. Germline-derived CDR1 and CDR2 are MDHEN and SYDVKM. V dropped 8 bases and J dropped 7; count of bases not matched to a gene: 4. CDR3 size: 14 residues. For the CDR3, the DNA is TGTGCCAGCGGGGGACTAGCGGGAGTTAATGAGCAGTTCTTC. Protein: CASGGLAGVNEQFF.

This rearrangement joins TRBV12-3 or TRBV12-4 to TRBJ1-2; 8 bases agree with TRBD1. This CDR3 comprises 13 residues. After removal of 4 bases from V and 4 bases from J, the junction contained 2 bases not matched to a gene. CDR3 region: CASSWTGFYGYTF. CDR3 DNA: TGTGCCAGCAGTTGGACAGGGTTCTATGGCTACACCTTC.

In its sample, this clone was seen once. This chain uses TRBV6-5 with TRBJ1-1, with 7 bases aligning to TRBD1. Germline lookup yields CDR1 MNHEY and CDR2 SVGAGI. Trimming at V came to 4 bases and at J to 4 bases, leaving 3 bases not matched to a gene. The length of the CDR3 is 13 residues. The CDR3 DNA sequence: TGTGCCAGCAGTTTCCAGGGGGGCACTGAAGCTTTCTTT. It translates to CASSFQGGTEAFF.

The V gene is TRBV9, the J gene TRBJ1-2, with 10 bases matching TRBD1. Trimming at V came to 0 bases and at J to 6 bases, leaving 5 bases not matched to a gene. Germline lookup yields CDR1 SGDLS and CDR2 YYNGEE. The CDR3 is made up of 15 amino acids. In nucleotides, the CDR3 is TGTGCCAGCAGCGTAGAGGGACAGGGGCGGGATGGCTACACCTTC. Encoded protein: CASSVEGQGRDGYTF.

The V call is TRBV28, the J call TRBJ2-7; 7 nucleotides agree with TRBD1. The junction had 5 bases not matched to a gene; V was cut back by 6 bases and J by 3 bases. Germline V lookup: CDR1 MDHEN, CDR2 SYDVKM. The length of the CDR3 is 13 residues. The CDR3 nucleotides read TGTGCCAGCAGGGGGACAGACAACTACGAGCAGTACTTC. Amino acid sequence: CASRGTDNYEQYF.

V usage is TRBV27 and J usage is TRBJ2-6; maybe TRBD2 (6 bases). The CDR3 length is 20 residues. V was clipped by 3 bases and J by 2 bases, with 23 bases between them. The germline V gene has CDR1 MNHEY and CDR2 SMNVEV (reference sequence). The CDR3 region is CASSFRPAWGVDAGANVLTF. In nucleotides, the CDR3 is TGTGCCAGCAGTTTCCGGCCTGCGTGGGGGGTGGACGCTGGGGCCAACGTCCTGACTTTC.

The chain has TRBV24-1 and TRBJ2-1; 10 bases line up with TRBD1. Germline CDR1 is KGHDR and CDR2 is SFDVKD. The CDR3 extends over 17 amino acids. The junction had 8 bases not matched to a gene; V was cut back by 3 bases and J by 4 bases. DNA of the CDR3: TGTGCCACCAGTGATCGACTTCCGGGACAGGGGTACAATGAGCAGTTCTTC. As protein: CATSDRLPGQGYNEQFF.

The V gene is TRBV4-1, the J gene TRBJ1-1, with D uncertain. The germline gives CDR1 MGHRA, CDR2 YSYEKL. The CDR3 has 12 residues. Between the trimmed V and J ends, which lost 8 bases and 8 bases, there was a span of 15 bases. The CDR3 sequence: CASLNLRREAFF. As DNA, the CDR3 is TGCGCCAGCCTTAATCTGAGGCGCGAAGCTTTCTTT.

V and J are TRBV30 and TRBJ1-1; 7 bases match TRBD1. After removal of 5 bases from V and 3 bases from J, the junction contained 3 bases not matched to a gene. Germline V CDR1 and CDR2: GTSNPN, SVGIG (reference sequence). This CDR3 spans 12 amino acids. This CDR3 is CAWDREDTEAFF. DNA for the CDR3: TGTGCCTGGGACAGGGAGGACACTGAAGCTTTCTTT.

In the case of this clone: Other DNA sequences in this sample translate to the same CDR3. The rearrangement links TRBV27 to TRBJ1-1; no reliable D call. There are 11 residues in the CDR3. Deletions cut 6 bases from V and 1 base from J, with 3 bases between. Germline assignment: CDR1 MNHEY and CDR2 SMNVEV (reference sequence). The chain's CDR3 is CASRRNTEAFF. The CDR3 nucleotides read TGTGCCAGCAGGAGGAACACTGAAGCTTTCTTT.

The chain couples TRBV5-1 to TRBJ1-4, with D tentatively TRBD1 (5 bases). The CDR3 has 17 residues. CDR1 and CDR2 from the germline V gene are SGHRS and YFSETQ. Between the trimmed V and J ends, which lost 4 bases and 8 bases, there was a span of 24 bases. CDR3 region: CASSHGGEVSKWEKLFF. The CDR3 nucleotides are TGCGCCAGCAGCCACGGAGGGGAGGTCAGCAAATGGGAAAAACTGTTTTTT.

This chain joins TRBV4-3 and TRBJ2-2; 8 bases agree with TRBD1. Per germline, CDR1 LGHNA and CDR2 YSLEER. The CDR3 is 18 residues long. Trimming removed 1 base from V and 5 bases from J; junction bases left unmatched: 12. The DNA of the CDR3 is TGCGCCAGCAGCCAAGTTATGGGGACAGGAGACTATACCGGGGAGCTGTTTTTT. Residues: CASSQVMGTGDYTGELFF.

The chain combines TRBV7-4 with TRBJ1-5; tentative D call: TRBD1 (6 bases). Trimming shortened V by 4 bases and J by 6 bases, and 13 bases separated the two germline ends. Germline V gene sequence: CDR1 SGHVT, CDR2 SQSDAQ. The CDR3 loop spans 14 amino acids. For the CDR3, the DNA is TGTGCCAGCAGCTCACAGGGCCACAGTCAGCCCCAGCATTTT. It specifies CASSSQGHSQPQHF.

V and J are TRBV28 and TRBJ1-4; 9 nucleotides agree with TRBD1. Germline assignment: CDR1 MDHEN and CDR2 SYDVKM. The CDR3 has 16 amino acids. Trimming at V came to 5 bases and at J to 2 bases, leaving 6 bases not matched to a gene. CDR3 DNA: TGTGCCAGCAGTCCCACAGGGGGCAATACTAATGAAAAACTGTTTTTT. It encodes CASSPTGGNTNEKLFF.

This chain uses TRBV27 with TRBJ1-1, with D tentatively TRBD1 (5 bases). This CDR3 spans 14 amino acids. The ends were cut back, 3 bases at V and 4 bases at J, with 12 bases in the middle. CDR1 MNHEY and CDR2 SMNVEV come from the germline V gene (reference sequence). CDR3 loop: CASSLREGSTEAFF. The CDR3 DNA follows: TGTGCCAGCAGTTTGCGGGAGGGGAGCACTGAAGCTTTCTTT.